The text below deals with one T cell receptor (beta chain). Its antigen is currently unknown. The data originate from a study of T cell responses to AZD1222 COVID-19 vaccine. This CDR3 is 16 amino acids long. Sequencing used immunoSEQ multiplex PCR; TCRdb keeps in-frame clones, though not all of them. The sample consists of 120,000 or so clones, about 90% of them appearing once. Notes on the study in general: Most donors were white British and more were female, and clonal diversity was possibly underestimated. Along spike, vaccine-associated CD4 TCRs were found throughout, with dominance at 160-218 and 743-854. Repertoire collection took place solely once the T cell response had peaked.

The specimen was peripheral blood, collected on day 0 of MenACWY control vaccination. The chain links TRBV21-1 to TRBJ1-6. TRBV21-1 is noted as a pseudogene. The sequence came from an adult in good health. CDR3 DNA sequence: TGTGCCAGCAGCACCCTGGCCGGCGACGGGAAAACACCCCTCCACTTT. Translating gives CASSTLAGDGKTPLHF.